These 9 T cell receptor beta chains were sequenced from one sample in a study of blood T cells in healthy people across ages. Primed by a sample-barcoded 5' primer and a J-beta primer mix, a second PCR proceeded for roughly 7 to 11 cycles. TCRdb re-derived calls from the 5' RACE reads in MiXCR, one entry per CDR3 protein. The sample has 1.5 million to 2 million distinct CDR3 sequences, roughly 50% seen once. Input material: blood. The receptors here all came from a woman aged 40 to 50 in good health.

There are a few counts of this clonotype. One end of the junction does not line up with germline, which may come from a read error. The chain has TRBV6-1 and TRBJ2-5; 8 nucleotides agree with TRBD2. The CDR3 loop spans 16 amino acids. Per the germline V gene, CDR1 is MNHNS and CDR2 is SASEGT. The CDR3: CASSQATGTRVSEQYF. CDR3 coding DNA: TGTGCCAGCAGTCAAGCTACCGGGACTAGGGTATCGGAGCAGTACTTC.

The genes are TRBV25-1 and TRBJ1-2, with TRBD1 identical over 8 bases. V shed 2 bases and J 5 bases; nucleotides not matched to a gene: 4. The CDR3 totals 14 residues. Per the germline V gene, CDR1 is MGHDK and CDR2 is SYGVNS. As DNA, the CDR3 is TGTGCCAGCAGTGAACCAGGGGGCTGGTATGGCTACACCTTC. This sequence encodes CASSEPGGWYGYTF.

The chain joins TRBV9 to TRBJ2-5, with TRBD1 matching 7 bases. The V gene's germline CDR1 is SGDLS and CDR2 YYNGEE. This CDR3 has 16 residues. V was pared by 0 bases and J by 2 bases, with 7 bases of the junction left unmatched. CDR3 protein: CASSVAPKTGQETQYF. DNA for the CDR3: TGTGCCAGCAGCGTAGCTCCGAAGACAGGGCAAGAGACCCAGTACTTC.

In its sample, this clonotype was seen once. This sequence joins TRBV24-1 and TRBJ2-1; TRBD1 agrees at 7 bases. The length of the CDR3 is 15 residues. CDR1 KGHDR and CDR2 SFDVKD come from the germline V gene. With 3 bases clipped from V and 6 bases from J, the junction kept 7 bases outside the gene matches. The CDR3 DNA follows: TGTGCCACCAGTGATATTGGGACAGACAGCAATGAGCAGTTCTTC. Encoded protein: CATSDIGTDSNEQFF.

V and J are TRBV10-3 and TRBJ2-2; 10 nucleotides align to TRBD1. Germline values: CDR1 ENHRY, CDR2 SYGVKD. The CDR3 is 15 residues long. The ends lost 6 bases at V and 7 bases at J; junction bases unmatched: 8. The CDR3 here is CAIRGRQGAGGELFF. The CDR3 nucleotides are TGTGCCATCAGAGGAAGACAGGGGGCAGGCGGGGAGCTGTTTTTT.

This chain joins TRBV25-1 and TRBJ2-3; 8 bases agree with TRBD2. CDR3 length: 15 residues. V shed 2 bases and J 2 bases; nucleotides not matched to a gene: 3. Germline V lookup: CDR1 MGHDK, CDR2 SYGVNS. The CDR3 nucleotides read TGTGCCAGCAGTGAAGAGCGGGGGCTCACAGATACGCAGTATTTT. Its translation: CASSEERGLTDTQYF. Full variable domain (outside the CDR3, taken from reference TRBV25-1 and TRBJ2-3): EADIYQTPRYLVIGTGKKITLECSQTMGHDKMYWYQQDPGMELHLIHYSYGVNSTEKGDLSSESTVSRIRTEHFPLTLESARPSHTSQYLCASSEERGLTDTQYFGPGTRLTVL.

This clonotype was counted only a few times. The J gene is TRBJ2-4, the V gene TRBV24-1; 9 bases map to TRBD1. V gave up 4 bases and J gave up 7 bases; unmatched junction bases: 4. There are 14 residues in the CDR3. Germline loops: CDR1 KGHDR, CDR2 SFDVKD. The CDR3 DNA is TGTGCCACCAGTGACCCGGACAGGGGTAACATTCAGTACTTC. This sequence encodes CATSDPDRGNIQYF.

This chain uses TRBV15 with TRBJ2-3; D not resolved. This CDR3 is built from 11 residues. Trimming shortened V by 8 bases and J by 6 bases, and 9 bases separated the two germline ends. CDR1 and CDR2 (germline): LNHNV, YYDKDF (reference sequence). The CDR3 bases are TGTGCCACCCGACATGGGGATACGCAGTATTTT. Protein product: CATRHGDTQYF. Full variable domain (rest looked up from reference TRBV15 and TRBJ2-3): DAMVIQNPRYQVTQFGKPVTLSCSQTLNHNVMYWYQQKSSQAPKLLFHYYDKDFNNEADTPDNFQSRRPNTSFCFLDIRSPGLGDTAMYLCATRHGDTQYFGPGTRLTVL.

The rearrangement uses TRBV4-3 and TRBJ1-2; D not certain. CDR3 size: 13 residues. V was pared by 0 bases and J by 4 bases, with 6 bases between. Germline CDR1 is LGHNA and CDR2 is YSLEER. The CDR3 bases are TGCGCCAGCAGCCAAGAATCCAGCTATGGCTACACCTTC. Its translation: CASSQESSYGYTF.